This TCR beta chain was sequenced during a study of response to subunit inactivated influenza vaccine. TCRdb passed the RT-PCR reads through MiXCR, listing each CDR3 protein once. The sample shows more than 600,000 distinct CDR3 sequences, approximately 18% of them seen only once. Concerning this clonotype itself: No antigen is known for it.

Overall study findings and caveats: Few additional T cells are recruited per seasonal influenza vaccination, authors suggested.

The CDR3 is 14 residues long. V dropped 3 bases and J dropped 0 bases, with 7 bases sitting between them. Germline V gene data show CDR1 as SGHDT and CDR2 as YYEEEE. The sample in question was PBMCs from blood, obtained more than 4 days after vaccination. The receptor was derived from a man in his fifties who received an inactivated influenza vaccine. V usage is TRBV5-6 and J usage is TRBJ2-1; no clear D. The CDR3 nucleotides are TGTGCCAGCAGCTATCCAAACTCCTACAATGAGCAGTTCTTC. It encodes CASSYPNSYNEQFF.